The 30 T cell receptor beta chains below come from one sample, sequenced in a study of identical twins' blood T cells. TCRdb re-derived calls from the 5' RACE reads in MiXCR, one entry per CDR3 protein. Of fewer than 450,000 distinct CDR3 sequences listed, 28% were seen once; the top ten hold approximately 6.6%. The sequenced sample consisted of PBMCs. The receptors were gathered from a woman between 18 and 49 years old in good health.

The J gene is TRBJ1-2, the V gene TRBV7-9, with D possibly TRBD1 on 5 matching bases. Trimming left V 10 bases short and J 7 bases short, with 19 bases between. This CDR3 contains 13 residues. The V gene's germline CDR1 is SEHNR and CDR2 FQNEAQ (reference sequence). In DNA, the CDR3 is TGTGCCAACAGACAGACGGGGGTTGGTGGCTACACCTTC. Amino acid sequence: CANRQTGVGGYTF.

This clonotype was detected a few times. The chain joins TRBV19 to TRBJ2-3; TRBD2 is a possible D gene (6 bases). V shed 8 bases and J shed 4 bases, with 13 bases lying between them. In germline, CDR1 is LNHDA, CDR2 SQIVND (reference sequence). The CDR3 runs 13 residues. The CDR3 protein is CASSRTNADTQYF. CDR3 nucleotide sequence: TGTGCCAGTTCCCGGACTAACGCAGATACGCAGTATTTT.

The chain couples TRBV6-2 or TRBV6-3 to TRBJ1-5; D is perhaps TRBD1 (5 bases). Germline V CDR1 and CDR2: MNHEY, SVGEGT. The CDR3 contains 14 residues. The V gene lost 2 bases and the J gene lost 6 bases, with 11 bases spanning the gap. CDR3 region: CASSYQGLIQPQHF. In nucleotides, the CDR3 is TGTGCCAGCAGTTACCAGGGACTCATTCAGCCCCAGCATTTT.

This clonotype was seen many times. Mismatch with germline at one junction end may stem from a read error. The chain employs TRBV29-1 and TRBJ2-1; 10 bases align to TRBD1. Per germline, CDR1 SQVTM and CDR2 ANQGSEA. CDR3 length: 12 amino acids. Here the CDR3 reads CSIKTGGNEQSF. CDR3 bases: TGCAGTATCAAGACAGGGGGCAATGAGCAGTCCTTC.

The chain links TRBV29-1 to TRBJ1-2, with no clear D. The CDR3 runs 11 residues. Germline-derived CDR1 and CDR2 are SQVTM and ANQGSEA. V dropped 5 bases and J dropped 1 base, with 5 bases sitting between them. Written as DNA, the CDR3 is TGCAGCGTTCCAGATAACTATGGCTACACCTTC. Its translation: CSVPDNYGYTF.

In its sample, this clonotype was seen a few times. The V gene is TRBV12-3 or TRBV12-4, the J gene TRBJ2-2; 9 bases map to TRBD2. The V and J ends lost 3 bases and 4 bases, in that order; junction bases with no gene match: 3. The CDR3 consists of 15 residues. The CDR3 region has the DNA TGTGCCAGCAGTTTTCCTAGCGGGACCACCGGGGAGCTGTTTTTT. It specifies CASSFPSGTTGELFF.

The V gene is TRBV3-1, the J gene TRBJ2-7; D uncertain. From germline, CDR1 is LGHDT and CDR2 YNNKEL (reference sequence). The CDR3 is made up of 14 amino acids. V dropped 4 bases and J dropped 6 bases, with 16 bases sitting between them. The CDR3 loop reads CASSPYGRTSEQYF. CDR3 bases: TGTGCCAGCAGCCCCTATGGCCGTACCAGCGAGCAGTACTTC.

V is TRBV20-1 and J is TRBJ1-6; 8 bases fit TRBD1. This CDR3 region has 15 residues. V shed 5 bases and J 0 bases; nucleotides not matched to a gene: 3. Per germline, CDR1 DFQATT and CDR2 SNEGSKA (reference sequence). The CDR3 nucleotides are TGCAGTGCTCCGACAGGGGTCTCCTATAATTCACCCCTCCACTTT. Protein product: CSAPTGVSYNSPLHF.

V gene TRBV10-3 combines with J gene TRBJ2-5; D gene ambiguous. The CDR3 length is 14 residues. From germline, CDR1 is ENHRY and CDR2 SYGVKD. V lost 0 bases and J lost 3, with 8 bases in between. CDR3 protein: CAISESQVEETQYF. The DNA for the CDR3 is TGTGCCATCAGTGAGTCGCAGGTCGAAGAGACCCAGTACTTC.

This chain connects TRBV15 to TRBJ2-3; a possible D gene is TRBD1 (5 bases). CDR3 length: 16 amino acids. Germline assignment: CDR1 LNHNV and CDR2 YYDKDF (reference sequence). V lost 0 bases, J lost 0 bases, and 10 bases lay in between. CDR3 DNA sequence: TGTGCCACCAGCAGAGACCGGACACCTAGCACAGATACGCAGTATTTT. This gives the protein CATSRDRTPSTDTQYF.

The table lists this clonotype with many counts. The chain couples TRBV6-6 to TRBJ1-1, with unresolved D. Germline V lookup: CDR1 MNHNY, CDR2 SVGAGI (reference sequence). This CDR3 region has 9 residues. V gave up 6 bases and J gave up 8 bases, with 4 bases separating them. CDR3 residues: CASRQEAFF. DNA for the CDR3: TGTGCCAGCAGACAAGAAGCTTTCTTT.

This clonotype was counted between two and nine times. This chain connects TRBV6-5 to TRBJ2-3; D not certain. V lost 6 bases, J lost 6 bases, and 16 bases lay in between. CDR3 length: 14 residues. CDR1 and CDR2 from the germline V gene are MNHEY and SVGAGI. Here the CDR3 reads CASRATNLVDTQYF. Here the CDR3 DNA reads TGTGCCAGCAGGGCCACTAACTTAGTCGATACGCAGTATTTT.

The CDR3 loop is CASSQAGGHTDTQYF. The DNA for the CDR3 is TGTGCCAGCAGCCAAGCGGGGGGGCACACAGATACGCAGTATTTT. The gene calls are TRBV4-2 and TRBJ2-3; TRBD2 aligns across 8 bases. The CDR3 covers 15 residues. Germline CDR1 is LGHNA and CDR2 is YNFKEQ. V shed 1 base and J 2 bases; nucleotides not matched to a gene: 2.

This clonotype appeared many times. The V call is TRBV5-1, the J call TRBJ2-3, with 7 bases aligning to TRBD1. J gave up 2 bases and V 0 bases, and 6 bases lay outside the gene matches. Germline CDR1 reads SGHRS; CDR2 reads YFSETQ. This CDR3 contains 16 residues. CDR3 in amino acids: CASSLALGTDTDTQYF. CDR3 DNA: TGCGCCAGCAGCTTGGCTCTCGGGACAGACACAGATACGCAGTATTTT.

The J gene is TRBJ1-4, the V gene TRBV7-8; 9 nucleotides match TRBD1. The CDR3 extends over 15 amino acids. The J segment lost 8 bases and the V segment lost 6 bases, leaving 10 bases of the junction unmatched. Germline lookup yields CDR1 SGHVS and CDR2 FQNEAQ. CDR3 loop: CASRPQGALKEKLFF. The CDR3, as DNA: TGTGCCAGCAGACCACAGGGGGCCTTGAAGGAAAAACTGTTTTTT.

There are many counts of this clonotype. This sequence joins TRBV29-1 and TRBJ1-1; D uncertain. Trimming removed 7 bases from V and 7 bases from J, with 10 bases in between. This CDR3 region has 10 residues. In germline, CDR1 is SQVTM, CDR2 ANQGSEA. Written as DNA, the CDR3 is TGCAGCGCGACGGTTGTTGAAGCTTTCTTT. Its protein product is CSATVVEAFF. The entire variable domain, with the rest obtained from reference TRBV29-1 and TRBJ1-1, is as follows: SAVISQKPSRDICQRGTSLTIQCQVDSQVTMMFWYRQQPGQSLTLIATANQGSEATYESGFVIDKFPISRPNLTFSTLTVSNMSPEDSSIYLCSATVVEAFFGQGTRLTVV.

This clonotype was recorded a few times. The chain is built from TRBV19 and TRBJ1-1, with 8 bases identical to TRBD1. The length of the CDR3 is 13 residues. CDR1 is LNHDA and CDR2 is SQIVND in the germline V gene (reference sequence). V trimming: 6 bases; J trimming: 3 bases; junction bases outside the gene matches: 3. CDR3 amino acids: CASRVTGDTEAFF. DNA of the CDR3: TGTGCCAGTAGGGTGACAGGGGACACTGAAGCTTTCTTT.

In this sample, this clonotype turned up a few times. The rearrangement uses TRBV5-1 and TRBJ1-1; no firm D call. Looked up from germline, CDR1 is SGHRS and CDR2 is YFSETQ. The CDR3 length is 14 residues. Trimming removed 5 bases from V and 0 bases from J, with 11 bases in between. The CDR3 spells CASRRTDLNTEAFF. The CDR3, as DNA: TGCGCCAGCAGGCGGACCGATTTGAACACTGAAGCTTTCTTT.

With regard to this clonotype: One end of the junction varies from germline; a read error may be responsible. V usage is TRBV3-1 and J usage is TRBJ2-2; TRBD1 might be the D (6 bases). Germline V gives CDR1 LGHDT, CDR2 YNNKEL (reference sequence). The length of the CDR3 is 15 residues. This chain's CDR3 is CVSSLRDIYTGELFF. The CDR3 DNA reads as TGTGTCAGCAGCCTGAGGGACATCTACACCGGGGAGCTGTTTTTT.

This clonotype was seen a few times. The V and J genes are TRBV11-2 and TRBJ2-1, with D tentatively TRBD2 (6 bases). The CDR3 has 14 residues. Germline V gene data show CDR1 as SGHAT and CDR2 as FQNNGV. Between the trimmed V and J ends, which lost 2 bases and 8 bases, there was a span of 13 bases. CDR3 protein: CASSLWLAHDEQFF. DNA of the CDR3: TGTGCCAGCAGCTTATGGCTAGCGCACGATGAGCAGTTCTTC.

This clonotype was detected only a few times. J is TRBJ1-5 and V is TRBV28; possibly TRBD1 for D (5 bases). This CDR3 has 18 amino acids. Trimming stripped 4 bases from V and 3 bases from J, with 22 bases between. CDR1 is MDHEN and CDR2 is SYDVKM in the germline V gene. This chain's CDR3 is CASSSPWGAGQVNQPQHF. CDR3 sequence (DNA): TGTGCCAGCAGTTCCCCGTGGGGCGCAGGGCAGGTCAATCAGCCCCAGCATTTT.

The CDR3 DNA reads as TGCGCCAGCAGCCAATTGGAAGCGGGAGGAGATACGCAGTATTTT. Translation gives CASSQLEAGGDTQYF. V is TRBV4-3 and J is TRBJ2-3; 9 positions agree with TRBD2. CDR1 and CDR2 from the germline V gene are LGHNA and YSLEER. With V trimmed by 2 bases and J by 5 bases, 5 bases remained unmatched. The CDR3 covers 15 residues.

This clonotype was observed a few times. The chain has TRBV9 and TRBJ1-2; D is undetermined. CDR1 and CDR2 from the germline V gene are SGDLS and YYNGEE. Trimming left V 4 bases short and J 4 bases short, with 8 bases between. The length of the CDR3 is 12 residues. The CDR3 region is CASSQGPYGYTF. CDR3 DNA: TGTGCCAGCAGCCAAGGACCCTATGGCTACACCTTC. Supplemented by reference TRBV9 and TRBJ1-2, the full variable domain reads DSGVTQTPKHLITATGQRVTLRCSPRSGDLSVYWYQQSLDQGLQFLIQYYNGEERAKGNILERFSAQQFPDLHSELNLSSLELGDSALYFCASSQGPYGYTFGSGTRLTVV.

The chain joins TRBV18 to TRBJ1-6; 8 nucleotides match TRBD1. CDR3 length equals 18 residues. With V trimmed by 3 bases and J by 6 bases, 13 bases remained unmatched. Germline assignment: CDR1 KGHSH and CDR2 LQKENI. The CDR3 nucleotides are TGTGCCAGCTCACCGGGTGGAAATCAGGGGGCTAGTAATTCACCCCTCCACTTT. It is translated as CASSPGGNQGASNSPLHF.

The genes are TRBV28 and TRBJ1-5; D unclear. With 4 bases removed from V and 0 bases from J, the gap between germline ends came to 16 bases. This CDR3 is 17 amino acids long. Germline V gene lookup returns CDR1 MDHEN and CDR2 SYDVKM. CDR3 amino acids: CASSSAATGYSNQPQHF. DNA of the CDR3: TGTGCCAGCAGTTCCGCCGCGACTGGGTATAGCAATCAGCCCCAGCATTTT.

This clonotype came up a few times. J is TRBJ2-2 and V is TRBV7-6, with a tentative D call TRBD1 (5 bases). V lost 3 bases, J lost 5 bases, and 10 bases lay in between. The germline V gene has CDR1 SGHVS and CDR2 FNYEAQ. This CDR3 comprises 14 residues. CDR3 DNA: TGTGCCAGCAGCTTGCCCCAGGGTACCGGGGAGCTGTTTTTT. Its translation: CASSLPQGTGELFF.

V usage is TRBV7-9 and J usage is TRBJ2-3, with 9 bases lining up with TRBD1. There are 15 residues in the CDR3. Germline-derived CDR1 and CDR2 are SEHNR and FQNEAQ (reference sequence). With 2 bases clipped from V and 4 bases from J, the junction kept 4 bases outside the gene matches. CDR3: CASSLWTGAADTQYF. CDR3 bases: TGTGCCAGCAGCTTATGGACAGGGGCTGCAGATACGCAGTATTTT. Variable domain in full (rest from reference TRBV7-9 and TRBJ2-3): DTGVSQNPRHKITKRGQNVTFRCDPISEHNRLYWYRQTLGQGPEFLTYFQNEAQLEKSRLLSDRFSAERPKGSFSTLEIQRTEQGDSAMYLCASSLWTGAADTQYFGPGTRLTVL.

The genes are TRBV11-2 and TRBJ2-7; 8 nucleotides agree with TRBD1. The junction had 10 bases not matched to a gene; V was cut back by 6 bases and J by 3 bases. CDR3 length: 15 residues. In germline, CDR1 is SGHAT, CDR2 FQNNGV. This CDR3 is CASSSTGGKLYEQYF. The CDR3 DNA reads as TGTGCCAGCAGTTCCACAGGGGGTAAACTCTACGAGCAGTACTTC.

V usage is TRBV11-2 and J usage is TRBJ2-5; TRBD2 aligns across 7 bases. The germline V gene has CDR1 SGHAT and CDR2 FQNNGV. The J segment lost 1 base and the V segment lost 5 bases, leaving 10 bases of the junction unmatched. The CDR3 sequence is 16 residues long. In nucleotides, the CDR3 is TGTGCCAGCAGCCCAATGGCCCTAGCGGTCCAAGAGACCCAGTACTTC. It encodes CASSPMALAVQETQYF.

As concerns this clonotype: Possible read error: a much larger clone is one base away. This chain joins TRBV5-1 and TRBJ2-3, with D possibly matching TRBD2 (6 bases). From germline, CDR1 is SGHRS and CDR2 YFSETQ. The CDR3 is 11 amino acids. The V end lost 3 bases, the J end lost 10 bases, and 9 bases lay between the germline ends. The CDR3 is CASSSRDAQYF. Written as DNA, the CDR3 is TGCGCCAGCAGCTCGCGGGATGCGCAGTATTTT.